Listed below are T cell receptor beta chains from one sample, sequenced in a study of T-cell reconstitution after alpha-beta-depleted transplantation in children. Using its own MiXCR run on the PCR reads, TCRdb lists one record per CDR3 protein. The sample has around 380,000 distinct CDR3 sequences; approximately 11% are singletons. The sequencing here drew on PBMCs from the stem cell graft donor, taken from the stem cell graft. These receptor sequences come from a human donor who donated a stem cell graft to a child with acute myeloid leukemia. Each CDR3 is given with its conserved first and last residue. D genes are given only for firm matches. The size entry is marked missing in some rows and otherwise reads once, few, many or a size class.

TRBJ2-5,TRBV7-2,few,NA,TGTGCCAGCAGCTTAAATCCAGGGGAAGAGACCCAGTACTTC,CASSLNPGEETQYF
TRBJ2-6,TRBV6-1,NA,TRBD1,TGTGCCAGCAGTAGTGTGGGACAGGGTTCTTCCGGGGCCAACGTCCTGACTTTC,CASSSVGQGSSGANVLTF
TRBJ2-2,TRBV6-1,many,NA,TGTGCCAGCAGCAGATCTTCCGGGATGAACACCGGGGAGCTGTTTTTT,CASSRSSGMNTGELFF
TRBJ2-3,TRBV20-1,many,NA,TGCAGTGCTAGAACCTTTCGAAGGGGACTCTACACAGATACGCAGTATTTT,CSARTFRRGLYTDTQYF
TRBJ2-1,TRBV20-1,NA,NA,TGCAGTGCTAGAGCTATTTGGGGGAGCGACTCCTACAATGAGCAGTTCTTC,CSARAIWGSDSYNEQFF
TRBJ2-3,TRBV27,many,NA,TGTGCCAGCAGTTTGGGTAGGAGCACAGATACGCAGTATTTT,CASSLGRSTDTQYF
TRBJ2-5,TRBV21-1,NA,NA,TGTGCCAGCGGCATGAGGTACCAAGAGACCCAGTACTTC,CASGMRYQETQYF
TRBJ2-1,TRBV20-1,many,TRBD2,TGCAGTGCTGGACTAGCCGCCTACAATGAGCAGTTCTTC,CSAGLAAYNEQFF
TRBJ2-1,TRBV24-1,many,NA,TGTGCCACCAGTGGGGATCGGGCCGAGTCCTACAATGAGCAGTTCTTC,CATSGDRAESYNEQFF
TRBJ1-4,TRBV3-1,NA,NA,TGTGCCAGCAGTCAGGCGACTAATGAAAAACTGTTTTTT,CASSQATNEKLFF
TRBJ2-1,TRBV29-1,NA,NA,TGCAGCGTTGGGGGAGTAGCGGCCTACAATGAGCAGTTCTTC,CSVGGVAAYNEQFF